These 32 T cell receptor beta chains came from one sample sequenced in a study of T cell responses to AZD1222 COVID-19 vaccine. Method: immunoSEQ multiplex PCR; TCRdb's copy keeps in-frame clones and lacks some. The profile shows tens of thousands of clones, about 90% of them singletons. This specimen consisted of peripheral blood, obtained on day 0 of AZD1222 vaccination. These receptors were taken from an adult in good health.

This chain uses TRBV7-8 with TRBJ2-3; D possibly uses TRBD1 or TRBD2 (6 bases each). The CDR3 runs 15 residues. The V end lost 0 bases, the J end lost 2 bases, and 9 bases lay between the germline ends. CDR1 and CDR2 (germline): SGHVS, FQNEAQ. For the CDR3, the DNA is TGTGCCAGCAGCTTAGCCCGGGGGCTCACAGATACGCAGTATTTT. Protein sequence: CASSLARGLTDTQYF.

This rearrangement joins TRBV7-9 to TRBJ2-7, with D possibly being TRBD1 (5 bases). Germline values: CDR1 SEHNR, CDR2 FQNEAQ (reference sequence). V lost 0 bases and J 6 bases, leaving 9 bases between the germline ends. This CDR3 region has 13 residues. The chain's CDR3 is CASSLASGLEQYF. CDR3 coding DNA: TGTGCCAGCAGCTTAGCCTCAGGGCTCGAGCAGTACTTC.

V gene TRBV30 combines with J gene TRBJ2-5; 9 bases agree with TRBD1. The V gene end was trimmed by 3 bases and the J gene end by 5 bases; junction bases not matched to a gene: 4. Germline values: CDR1 GTSNPN, CDR2 SVGIG (reference sequence). The CDR3 has 13 residues. The CDR3, as DNA: TGTGCCTGGAGACAGGGGGCATGGGAGACCCAGTACTTC. Amino acids: CAWRQGAWETQYF.

This rearrangement joins TRBV2 to TRBJ1-4; 8 bases agree with TRBD1. The germline V gene encodes CDR1 SNHLY and CDR2 FYNNEI. The CDR3 has 13 amino acids. V lost 11 bases and J lost 2; bases outside the gene matches: 4. CDR3 loop: CAGHRGTNEKLFF. DNA of the CDR3: TGTGCCGGACACAGGGGGACTAATGAAAAACTGTTTTTT.

The rearrangement links TRBV28 to TRBJ1-2; possibly TRBD1 for D (6 bases). The CDR3 spans 15 residues. V was pared by 8 bases and J by 5 bases, with 21 bases between. Germline CDR1 and CDR2: MDHEN and SYDVKM. CDR3 region: CASLGYNREWYGYTF. The CDR3 coding sequence is TGTGCCAGCCTAGGATATAACAGGGAATGGTATGGCTACACCTTC.

The V call is TRBV5-4, the J call TRBJ1-1; D not certain. Per germline, CDR1 SGHNT and CDR2 YYREEE (reference sequence). The CDR3 is 15 amino acids. Trimming took 0 bases from V and 2 from J, leaving 11 bases between them. In nucleotides, the CDR3 is TGTGCCAGCAGCTTGGCACACAGATTTAACACTGAAGCTTTCTTT. It specifies CASSLAHRFNTEAFF.

The chain recombines TRBV18 with TRBJ1-6; no reliable D call. Germline CDR1 reads KGHSH; CDR2 reads LQKENI. Trimming took off 3 bases at V and 8 bases at J, with 8 bases between the two ends. This CDR3 spans 13 amino acids. For the CDR3, the DNA is TGTGCCAGCTCACCGGGTAGGGATTCACCCCTCCACTTT. It is translated as CASSPGRDSPLHF. The whole variable domain, remainder taken from reference TRBV18 and TRBJ1-6, is NAGVMQNPRHLVRRRGQEARLRCSPMKGHSHVYWYRQLPEEGLKFMVYLQKENIIDESGMPKERFSAEFPKEGPSILRIQQVVRGDSAAYFCASSPGRDSPLHFGNGTRLTVT.

This clone was picked up one time. This chain uses TRBV6-5 with TRBJ1-3; D is unresolved. The CDR3 extends over 13 amino acids. The germline V and J ends were trimmed by 6 bases and 0 bases, with 6 bases remaining between them. CDR1 is MNHEY and CDR2 is SVGAGI in the germline V gene. DNA for the CDR3: TGTGCCAGCAGCACCGCCTCTGGAAACACCATATATTTT. Amino acids: CASSTASGNTIYF.

This clone is categorized as medium-sized. This same CDR3 is encoded by further DNA sequences in the sample. J is TRBJ2-6 and V is TRBV5-1, with 11 bases that match TRBD1. V was pared by 3 bases and J by 3 bases, with 2 bases of the junction left unmatched. The CDR3 runs to 16 residues. Germline assignment: CDR1 SGHRS and CDR2 YFSETQ. CDR3 bases: TGCGCCAGCAGCTGGACAGGGGGCGGTGGGGCCAACGTCCTGACTTTC. Its translation is CASSWTGGGGANVLTF.

This chain uses TRBV5-1 with TRBJ2-1, with D tentatively TRBD2 (6 bases). CDR3 length equals 16 residues. Trimming shortened V by 8 bases and J by 7 bases, and 25 bases separated the two germline ends. Per germline, CDR1 SGHRS and CDR2 YFSETQ. CDR3 DNA: TGCGCCAGTAGTACCGAGGACGGGAGTAACCCAAATGAGCAGTTCTTC. Translation: CASSTEDGSNPNEQFF.

The chain recombines TRBV6-2 or TRBV6-3 with TRBJ1-3, with D maybe TRBD1 (6 bases). Trimming cost V 6 bases and J 8 bases, with 17 bases left between them. CDR3 length: 14 amino acids. Germline V gene lookup returns CDR1 MNHEY and CDR2 SVGEGT. The CDR3 loop reads CASSPIRDTDTIYF. Written as DNA, the CDR3 is TGTGCCAGCAGCCCAATCCGGGACACGGACACCATATATTTT.

The rearrangement links TRBV27 to TRBJ2-1; perhaps D is TRBD1 or TRBD2 (5 bases each). Trimming pared 4 bases from V and 4 bases from J, leaving 14 bases between. The CDR3 has 15 amino acids. The V gene's germline CDR1 is MNHEY and CDR2 SMNVEV (reference sequence). The CDR3 DNA sequence: TGTGCCAGCAGTTCCGGGGTCAGGGCGTACAATGAGCAGTTCTTC. Its protein product is CASSSGVRAYNEQFF.

V and J are TRBV19 and TRBJ2-3; D is ambiguous. Germline CDR1 and CDR2: LNHDA and SQIVND (reference sequence). The ends were cut back, 1 base at V and 4 bases at J, with 6 bases in the middle. The CDR3 runs to 13 residues. The CDR3 bases are TGTGCCAGTAGTATAGCATATGCAGATACGCAGTATTTT. This encodes CASSIAYADTQYF. Looking up the rest from reference TRBV19 and TRBJ2-3 gives the full variable domain: DGGITQSPKYLFRKEGQNVTLSCEQNLNHDAMYWYRQDPGQGLRLIYYSQIVNDFQKGDIAEGYSVSREKKESFPLTVTSAQKNPTAFYLCASSIAYADTQYFGPGTRLTVL.

This chain joins TRBV30 and TRBJ1-2, with D tentatively TRBD1 (5 bases). Germline assignment: CDR1 GTSNPN and CDR2 SVGIG (reference sequence). CDR3 size: 12 residues. Trimming took off 5 bases at V and 7 bases at J, with 14 bases between the two ends. CDR3 residues: CAWDGGGGGYTF. CDR3 bases: TGTGCCTGGGACGGTGGGGGGGGTGGCTACACCTTC.

The V and J genes are TRBV19 and TRBJ1-2; 9 nucleotides agree with TRBD1. The CDR3 is made up of 15 amino acids. Germline V CDR1 and CDR2: LNHDA, SQIVND (reference sequence). The V gene end was trimmed by 7 bases and the J gene end by 8 bases; junction bases not matched to a gene: 14. As DNA, the CDR3 is TGTGCCAGTAATCAAGTGGGACAGGGTGTAGAGGGCTACACCTTC. It specifies CASNQVGQGVEGYTF.

This clone appeared once. This sequence joins TRBV2 and TRBJ1-2; maybe TRBD1 (6 bases). The germline CDR1 and CDR2 sequences are SNHLY and FYNNEI. The CDR3 has 14 amino acids. Trimming cost V 5 bases and J 0 bases, with 10 bases left between them. The CDR3 sequence is CASSPDSTNYGYTF. CDR3 DNA sequence: TGTGCCAGCAGTCCGGACAGTACTAACTATGGCTACACCTTC.

V gene TRBV2 combines with J gene TRBJ1-1; no clear D gene. The V gene lost 7 bases and the J gene lost 6 bases, with 6 bases spanning the gap. Germline CDR1 and CDR2: SNHLY and FYNNEI. The CDR3 has 10 amino acids. The CDR3 DNA is TGTGCCAGCATTGGGGCTGAAGCTTTCTTT. Translating it yields CASIGAEAFF.

This chain joins TRBV29-1 and TRBJ1-4; 7 nucleotides agree with TRBD1. CDR3 size: 13 residues. Germline lookup yields CDR1 SQVTM and CDR2 ANQGSEA. V lost 6 bases to trimming and J lost 4 bases; unmatched junction nucleotides: 5. Here the CDR3 DNA reads TGCAGCGTGGTCGGGACAGTTAATGAAAAACTGTTTTTT. This gives the protein CSVVGTVNEKLFF.

CDR3 sequence: CASSIDQGDSSDEQYF. The CDR3 DNA is TGTGCCAGTAGTATAGATCAAGGGGACAGTAGCGACGAGCAGTACTTC. The chain has TRBV19 and TRBJ2-7; 7 bases fit TRBD1. Germline V gene data show CDR1 as LNHDA and CDR2 as SQIVND (reference sequence). This CDR3 comprises 16 residues. Trimming took 0 bases from V and 5 from J; bases not matched to a gene: 10.

The J gene is TRBJ1-2, the V gene TRBV4-1, with 8 bases that match TRBD1. This CDR3 contains 15 residues. Unmatched junction bases numbered 2, after V lost 2 bases and J lost 0 bases. Germline V gene lookup returns CDR1 MGHRA and CDR2 YSYEKL. CDR3 bases: TGCGCCAGCAGCCAATTGACAGGGGCTAACTATGGCTACACCTTC. This translates into CASSQLTGANYGYTF.

The chain carries TRBV29-1 and TRBJ1-1; no firm D call. In germline, CDR1 is SQVTM, CDR2 ANQGSEA. Trimming left V 4 bases short and J 4 bases short, with 10 bases between. The CDR3 runs 12 residues. The CDR3 region has the DNA TGCAGCGTTGTGAGGGCGAGCACTGAAGCTTTCTTT. Translating it yields CSVVRASTEAFF.

V usage is TRBV12-3 or TRBV12-4 and J usage is TRBJ1-6; D ambiguous. The length of the CDR3 is 12 residues. The V end was cut by 3 bases, the J end by 9 bases, with 6 bases between. CDR3: CASSFFSSPLHF. CDR3 DNA sequence: TGTGCCAGCAGTTTTTTCTCTTCACCCCTCCACTTT.

The J gene is TRBJ2-1, the V gene TRBV14, with 7 positions matching TRBD1. The V gene's germline CDR1 is SGHDN and CDR2 FVKESK. CDR3 length equals 15 residues. Trimming removed 2 bases from V and 5 bases from J; junction bases left unmatched: 6. In nucleotides, the CDR3 is TGTGCCAGCAGCCAAAGACAGGGTTTGAACAATGAGCAGTTCTTC. It yields the protein CASSQRQGLNNEQFF.

The chain has TRBV6-1 and TRBJ2-7, with a possible D match to TRBD2 (7 bases). Between the trimmed V and J ends, which lost 3 bases and 6 bases, there was a span of 24 bases. Per the germline V gene, CDR1 is MNHNS and CDR2 is SASEGT. CDR3 length equals 17 residues. The CDR3, as DNA: TGTGCCAGCAGTGAGCTGGGTTGGGGGGGCAAATCACCCGAGCAGTACTTC. Protein product: CASSELGWGGKSPEQYF.

V usage is TRBV5-1 and J usage is TRBJ2-3; 10 nucleotides agree with TRBD2. J lost 10 bases, V lost 4 bases, and 18 bases had no gene match. Germline V gene sequence: CDR1 SGHRS, CDR2 YFSETQ. This CDR3 contains 17 residues. CDR3 sequence (DNA): TGCGCCAGCAGCGCTGGGACTAGCGCTCAATCAAAGGAGGCGCAGTATTTT. Protein product: CASSAGTSAQSKEAQYF.

The chain joins TRBV5-7 to TRBJ1-4; D call uncertain. TRBV5-7 is an ORF, with its function uncertain. Trimming shortened V by 4 bases and J by 4 bases, and 11 bases separated the two germline ends. The CDR3 extends over 14 amino acids. CDR3 bases: TGTGCCAGCAGCCCGCGAGTTATTAATGAAAAACTGTTTTTT. Its translation: CASSPRVINEKLFF.

The gene calls are TRBV24-1 and TRBJ1-5; D might be TRBD1 (6 bases). Trimming pared 3 bases from V and 9 bases from J, leaving 20 bases between. The CDR3 runs 16 residues. Germline V lookup: CDR1 KGHDR, CDR2 SFDVKD. The CDR3: CATSDPRSGGQGPQHF. CDR3 DNA sequence: TGTGCCACCAGTGATCCCCGTTCGGGGGGCCAGGGGCCCCAGCATTTT.

The chain combines TRBV9 with TRBJ2-1; 12 positions agree with TRBD2. CDR3 length: 15 amino acids. V lost 3 bases and J lost 6; bases outside the gene matches: 4. The germline gives CDR1 SGDLS, CDR2 YYNGEE. CDR3 in DNA: TGTGCCAGCAGCGAGGGGACTAGCGGGCGCAATGAGCAGTTCTTC. Residues: CASSEGTSGRNEQFF.

The chain recombines TRBV5-6 with TRBJ2-3, with D tentatively TRBD2 (5 bases). Germline loops: CDR1 SGHDT, CDR2 YYEEEE. V was pared by 2 bases and J by 5 bases, with 15 bases between. CDR3 length: 15 residues. CDR3 in amino acids: CASSLFERGEDTQYF. The CDR3 region has the DNA TGTGCCAGCAGCTTATTTGAACGGGGTGAAGATACGCAGTATTTT.

The chain is built from TRBV5-8 and TRBJ1-2; D not resolved. V was trimmed by 5 bases and J by 2 bases, leaving 10 bases between them. This CDR3 comprises 13 residues. In germline, CDR1 is SGHTS, CDR2 YDEGEE. CDR3: CASRLAGNYGYTF. CDR3 bases: TGTGCCAGCAGACTGGCCGGCAACTATGGCTACACCTTC.

This chain uses TRBV2 with TRBJ1-2; tentatively, D is TRBD1 (6 bases). This CDR3 is 17 amino acids long. V shed 5 bases and J shed 0 bases, with 19 bases lying between them. From germline, CDR1 is SNHLY and CDR2 FYNNEI. The CDR3 here is CASSLEQGGISNYGYTF. The CDR3 coding sequence is TGTGCCAGCAGTCTGGAACAGGGAGGGATATCTAACTATGGCTACACCTTC.

CDR3 region: CASTSTGKNEKLFF. As DNA, the CDR3 is TGTGCCAGTACCTCAACAGGGAAGAATGAAAAACTGTTTTTT. The gene calls are TRBV19 and TRBJ1-4; a possible D gene is TRBD1 (6 bases). CDR1 LNHDA and CDR2 SQIVND come from the germline V gene (reference sequence). V lost 7 bases and J 5 bases, leaving 14 bases between the germline ends. The CDR3 spans 14 residues.